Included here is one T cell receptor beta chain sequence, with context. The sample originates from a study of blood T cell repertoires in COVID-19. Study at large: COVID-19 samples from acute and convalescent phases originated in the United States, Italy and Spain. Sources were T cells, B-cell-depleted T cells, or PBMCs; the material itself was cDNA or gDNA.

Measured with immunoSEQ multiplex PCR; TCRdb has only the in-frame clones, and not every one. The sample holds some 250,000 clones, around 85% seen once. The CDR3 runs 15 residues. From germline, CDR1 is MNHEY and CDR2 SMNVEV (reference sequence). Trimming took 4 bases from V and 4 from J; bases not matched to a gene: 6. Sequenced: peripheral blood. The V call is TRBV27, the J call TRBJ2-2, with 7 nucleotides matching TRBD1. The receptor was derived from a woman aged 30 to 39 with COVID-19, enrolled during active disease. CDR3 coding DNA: TGTGCCAGCAGTTCTAGGGGGCCGGGCACCGGGGAGCTGTTTTTT. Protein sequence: CASSSRGPGTGELFF.